The clone carrying this T cell receptor (beta chain) has only a few counts. Its matching antigen is unknown. The data belong to a study of T cell repertoires in cytomegalovirus infection. Study in general: Shared public TCR beta signatures pointed to both CMV infection and a matching HLA type. Study-wide results and caveats: Of the TCR beta families, the public ones yielded a cumulative frequency that identified carriers of CMV plus the relevant HLA. Clonotypes of TCR beta that were HLA-C-restricted and CMV-specific dominated the ex vivo response.

CDR3 length: 11 amino acids. Between the trimmed V and J ends, which lost 5 bases and 6 bases, there was a span of 7 bases. CDR1 is KGHSH and CDR2 is LQKENI in the germline V gene. A single record per CDR3 protein comes from TCRdb applying MiXCR to the reads. Of 200,000 to 300,000 distinct CDR3 sequences in the sample, roughly 10% were seen once. This TCR derives from a human donor in good health (CMV status not recorded). Some clones in this sample may be carry-over from other donors' samples. Sequenced material: PBMCs. The chain joins TRBV18 to TRBJ1-2; D remains ambiguous. CDR3 DNA: TGTGCCAGCTCAGCGCAGGATGGCTACACCTTC. Protein product: CASSAQDGYTF.